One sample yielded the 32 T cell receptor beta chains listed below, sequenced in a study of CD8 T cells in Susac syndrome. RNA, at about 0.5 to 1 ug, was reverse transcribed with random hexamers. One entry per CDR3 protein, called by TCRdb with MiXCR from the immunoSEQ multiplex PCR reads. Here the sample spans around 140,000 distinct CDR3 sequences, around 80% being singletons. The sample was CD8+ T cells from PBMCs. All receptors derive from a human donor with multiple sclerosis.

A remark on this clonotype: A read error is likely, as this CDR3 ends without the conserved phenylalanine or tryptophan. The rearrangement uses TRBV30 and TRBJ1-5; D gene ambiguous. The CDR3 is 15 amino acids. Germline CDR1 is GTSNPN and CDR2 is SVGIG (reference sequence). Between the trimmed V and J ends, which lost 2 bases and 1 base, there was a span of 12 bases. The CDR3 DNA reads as TGTGCCTGGAGTTATATGGGAGGGAGCAATCAGCCCCAGCATTCT. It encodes CAWSYMGGSNQPQHS.

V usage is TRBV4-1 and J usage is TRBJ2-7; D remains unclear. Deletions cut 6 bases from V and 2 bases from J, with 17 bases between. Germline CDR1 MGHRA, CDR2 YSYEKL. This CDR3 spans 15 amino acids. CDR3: CASRGWIRQPYEQYV. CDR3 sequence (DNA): TGCGCCAGCAGGGGATGGATCCGCCAACCCTACGAGCAGTACGTC.

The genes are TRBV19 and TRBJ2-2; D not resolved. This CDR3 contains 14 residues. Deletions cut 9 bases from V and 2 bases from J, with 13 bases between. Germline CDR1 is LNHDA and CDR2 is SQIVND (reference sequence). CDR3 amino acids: CASRYGENTGELFF. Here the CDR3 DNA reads TGTGCCAGCCGCTACGGAGAAAACACCGGGGAGCTGTTTTTT.

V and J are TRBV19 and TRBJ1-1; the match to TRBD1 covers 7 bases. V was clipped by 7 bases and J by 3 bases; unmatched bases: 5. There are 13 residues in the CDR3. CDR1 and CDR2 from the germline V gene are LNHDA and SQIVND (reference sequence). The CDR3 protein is CASNTGQYTEAFF. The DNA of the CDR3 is TGTGCCAGTAATACGGGACAGTACACTGAAGCTTTCTTT.

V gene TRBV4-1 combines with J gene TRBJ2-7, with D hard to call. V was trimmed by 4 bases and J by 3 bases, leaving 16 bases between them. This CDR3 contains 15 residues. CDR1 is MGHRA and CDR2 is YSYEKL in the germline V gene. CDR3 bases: TGCGCCAGCAGCCCGCGCGCGGACCCGGTCTACGAGCAGTACGTC. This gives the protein CASSPRADPVYEQYV.

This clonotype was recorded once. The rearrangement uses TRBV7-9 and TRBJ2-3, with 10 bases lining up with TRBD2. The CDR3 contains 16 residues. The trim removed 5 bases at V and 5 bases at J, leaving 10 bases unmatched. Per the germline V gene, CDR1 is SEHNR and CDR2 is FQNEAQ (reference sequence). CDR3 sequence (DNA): TGTGCCAGCAGCAGGGCCACTAGCGGGAACTTAGATACGCAGTATTTT. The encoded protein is CASSRATSGNLDTQYF.

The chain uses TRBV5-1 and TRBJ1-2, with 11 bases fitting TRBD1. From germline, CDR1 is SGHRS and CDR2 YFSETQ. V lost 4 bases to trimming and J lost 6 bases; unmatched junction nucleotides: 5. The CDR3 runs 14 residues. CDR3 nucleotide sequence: TGCGCCAGCAGCCTAGGACAGGGGGCGCATGGCTACACCTTC. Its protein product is CASSLGQGAHGYTF.

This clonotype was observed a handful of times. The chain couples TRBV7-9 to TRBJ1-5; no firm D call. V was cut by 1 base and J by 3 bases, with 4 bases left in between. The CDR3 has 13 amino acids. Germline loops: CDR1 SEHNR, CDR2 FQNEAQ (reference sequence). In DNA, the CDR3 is TGTGCCAGCAGCTTAGTGCCCAATCAGCCCCAGCATTTT. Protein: CASSLVPNQPQHF. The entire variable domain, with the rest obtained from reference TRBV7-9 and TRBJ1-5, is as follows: DTGVSQNPRHKITKRGQNVTFRCDPISEHNRLYWYRQTLGQGPEFLTYFQNEAQLEKSRLLSDRFSAERPKGSFSTLEIQRTEQGDSAMYLCASSLVPNQPQHFGDGTRLSIL.

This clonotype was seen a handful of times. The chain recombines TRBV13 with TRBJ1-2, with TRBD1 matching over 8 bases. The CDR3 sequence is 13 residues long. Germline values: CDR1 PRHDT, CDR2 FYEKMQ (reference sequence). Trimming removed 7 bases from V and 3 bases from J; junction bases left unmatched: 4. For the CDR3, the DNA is TGTGCCAGCACATCAGGGGGCGACTATGGCTACACCTTC. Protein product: CASTSGGDYGYTF.

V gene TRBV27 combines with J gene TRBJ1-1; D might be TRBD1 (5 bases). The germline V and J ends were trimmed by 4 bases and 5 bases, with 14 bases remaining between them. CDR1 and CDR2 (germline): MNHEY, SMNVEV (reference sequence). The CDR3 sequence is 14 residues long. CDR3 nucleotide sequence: TGTGCCAGCAGTTCCGGGGGTACGGGGACTGAAGCTTTCTTT. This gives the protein CASSSGGTGTEAFF.

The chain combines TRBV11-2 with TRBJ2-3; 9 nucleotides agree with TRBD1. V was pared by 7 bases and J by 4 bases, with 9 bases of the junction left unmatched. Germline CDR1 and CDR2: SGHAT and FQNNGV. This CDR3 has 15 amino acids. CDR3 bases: TGTGCCAGCACCGAATTGGACAGGGGCCCAGATACGCAGTATTTT. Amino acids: CASTELDRGPDTQYF.

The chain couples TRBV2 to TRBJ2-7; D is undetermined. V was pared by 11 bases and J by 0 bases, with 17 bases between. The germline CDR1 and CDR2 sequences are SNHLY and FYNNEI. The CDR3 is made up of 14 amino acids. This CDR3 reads CAVPLEENSYEQYF. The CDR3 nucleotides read TGTGCCGTACCGTTAGAGGAAAACTCCTACGAGCAGTACTTC.

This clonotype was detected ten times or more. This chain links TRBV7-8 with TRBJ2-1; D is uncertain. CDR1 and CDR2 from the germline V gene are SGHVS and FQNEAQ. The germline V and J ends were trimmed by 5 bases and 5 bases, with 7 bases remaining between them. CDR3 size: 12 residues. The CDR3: CASSPQNNEQFF. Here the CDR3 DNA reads TGTGCCAGCAGCCCGCAGAACAATGAGCAGTTCTTC.

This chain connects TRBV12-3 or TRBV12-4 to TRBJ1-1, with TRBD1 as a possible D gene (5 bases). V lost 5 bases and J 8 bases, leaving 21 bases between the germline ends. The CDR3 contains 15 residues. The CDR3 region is CASSTSNSGYAEAFF. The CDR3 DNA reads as TGTGCCAGCAGTACCTCTAACTCAGGGTACGCCGAAGCTTTCTTT.

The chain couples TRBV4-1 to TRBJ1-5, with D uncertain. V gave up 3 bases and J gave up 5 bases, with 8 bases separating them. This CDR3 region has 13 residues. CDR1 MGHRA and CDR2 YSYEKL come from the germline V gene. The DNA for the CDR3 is TGCGCCAGCAGCCACCGAATCGATCAGCCCCAGCATTTT. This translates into CASSHRIDQPQHF.

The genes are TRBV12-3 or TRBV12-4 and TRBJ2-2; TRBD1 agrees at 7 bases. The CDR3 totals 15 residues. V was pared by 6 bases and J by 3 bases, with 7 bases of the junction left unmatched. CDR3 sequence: CASSPTGQDTGELFF. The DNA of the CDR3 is TGTGCCAGCAGCCCAACCGGACAGGACACCGGGGAGCTGTTTTTT.

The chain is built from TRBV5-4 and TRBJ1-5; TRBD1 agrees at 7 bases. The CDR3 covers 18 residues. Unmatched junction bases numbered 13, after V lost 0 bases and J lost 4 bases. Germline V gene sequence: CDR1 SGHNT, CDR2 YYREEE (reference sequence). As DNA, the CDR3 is TGTGCCAGCAGCTTGGCCTTTCTAGACAGGGATAGGAATCAGCCCCAGCATTTT. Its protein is CASSLAFLDRDRNQPQHF.

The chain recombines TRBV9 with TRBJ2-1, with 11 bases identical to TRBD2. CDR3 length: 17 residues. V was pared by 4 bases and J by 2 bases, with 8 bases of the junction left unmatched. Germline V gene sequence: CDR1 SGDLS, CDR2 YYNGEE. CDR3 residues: CASSTWLAGGTYNEQFF. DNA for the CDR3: TGTGCCAGCAGCACCTGGCTAGCGGGAGGAACCTACAATGAGCAGTTCTTC.

The CDR3 reads CASRTGFQPQHF. The CDR3 DNA follows: TGTGCCAGTCGTACGGGGTTCCAGCCCCAGCATTTT. The chain recombines TRBV19 with TRBJ1-5, with D uncertain. The length of the CDR3 is 12 residues. V lost 8 bases, J lost 7 bases, and 12 bases lay in between. Looked up from germline, CDR1 is LNHDA and CDR2 is SQIVND (reference sequence).

CDR3 DNA sequence: TGTGCCAGGACGTATAACACTGAAGCTTTCTTT. It translates to CARTYNTEAFF. The V call is TRBV12-3 or TRBV12-4, the J call TRBJ1-1, with D unresolved. V was shortened by 9 bases and J by 2 bases, with 7 bases between the two germline ends. This CDR3 is 11 amino acids long.

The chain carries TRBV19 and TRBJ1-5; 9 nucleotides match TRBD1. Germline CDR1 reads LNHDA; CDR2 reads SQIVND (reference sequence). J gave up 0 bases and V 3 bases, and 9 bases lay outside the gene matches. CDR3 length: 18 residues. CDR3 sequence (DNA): TGTGCCAGTAGTATCGGGGACAGGGAAAGGCTTAGCAATCAGCCCCAGCATTTT. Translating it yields CASSIGDRERLSNQPQHF.

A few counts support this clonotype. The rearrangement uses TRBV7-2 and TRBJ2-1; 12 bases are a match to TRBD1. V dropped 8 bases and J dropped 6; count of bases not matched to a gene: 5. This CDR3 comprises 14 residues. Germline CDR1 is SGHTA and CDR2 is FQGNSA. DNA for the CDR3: TGTGCCAGCGGCGGGGACAGGGGGCTCAATGAGCAGTTCTTC. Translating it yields CASGGDRGLNEQFF.

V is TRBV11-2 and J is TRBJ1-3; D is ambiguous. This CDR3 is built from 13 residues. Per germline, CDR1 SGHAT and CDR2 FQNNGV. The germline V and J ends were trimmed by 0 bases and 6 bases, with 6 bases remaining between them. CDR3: CASSLDPANTIYF. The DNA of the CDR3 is TGTGCCAGCAGCTTAGACCCTGCAAACACCATATATTTT.

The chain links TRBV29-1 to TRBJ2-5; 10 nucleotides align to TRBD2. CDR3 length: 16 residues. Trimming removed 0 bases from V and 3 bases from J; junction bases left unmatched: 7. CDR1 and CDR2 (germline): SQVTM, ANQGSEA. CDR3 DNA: TGCAGCGTTGAAGATCCCCTAGCGGGGGACGAAGAGACCCAGTACTTC. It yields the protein CSVEDPLAGDEETQYF. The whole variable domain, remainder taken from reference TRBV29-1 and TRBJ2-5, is SAVISQKPSRDICQRGTSLTIQCQVDSQVTMMFWYRQQPGQSLTLIATANQGSEATYESGFVIDKFPISRPNLTFSTLTVSNMSPEDSSIYLCSVEDPLAGDEETQYFGPGTRLLVL.

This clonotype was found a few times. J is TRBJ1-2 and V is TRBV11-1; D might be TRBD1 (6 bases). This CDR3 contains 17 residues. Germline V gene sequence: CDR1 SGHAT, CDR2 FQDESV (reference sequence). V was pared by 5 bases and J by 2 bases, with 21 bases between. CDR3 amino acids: CASSDERGGYQNYGYTF. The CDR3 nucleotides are TGTGCCAGCAGCGACGAACGCGGGGGCTACCAGAACTATGGCTACACCTTC. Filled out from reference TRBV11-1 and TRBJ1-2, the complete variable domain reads EAEVAQSPRYKITEKSQAVAFWCDPISGHATLYWYRQILGQGPELLVQFQDESVVDDSQLPKDRFSAERLKGVDSTLKIQPAELGDSAMYLCASSDERGGYQNYGYTFGSGTRLTVV.

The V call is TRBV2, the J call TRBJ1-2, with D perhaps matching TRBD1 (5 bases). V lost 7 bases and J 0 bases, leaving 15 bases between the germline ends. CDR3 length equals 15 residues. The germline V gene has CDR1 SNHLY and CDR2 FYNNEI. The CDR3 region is CASTMFDSPNYGYTF. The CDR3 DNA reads TGTGCCAGCACCATGTTCGACAGTCCTAACTATGGCTACACCTTC.

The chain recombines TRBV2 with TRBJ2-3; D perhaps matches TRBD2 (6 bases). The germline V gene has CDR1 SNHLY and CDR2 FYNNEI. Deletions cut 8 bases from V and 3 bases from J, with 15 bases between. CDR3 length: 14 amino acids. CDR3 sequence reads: CASDARDLTDTQYF. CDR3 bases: TGTGCCAGCGACGCACGGGACTTAACAGATACGCAGTATTTT.

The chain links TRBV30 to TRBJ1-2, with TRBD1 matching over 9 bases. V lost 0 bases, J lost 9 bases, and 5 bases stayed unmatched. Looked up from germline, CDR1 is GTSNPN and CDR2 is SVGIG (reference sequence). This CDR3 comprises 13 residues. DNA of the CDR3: TGTGCCTGGAGTGTATCAGGGACAGGGAGCTACACCTTC. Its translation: CAWSVSGTGSYTF.

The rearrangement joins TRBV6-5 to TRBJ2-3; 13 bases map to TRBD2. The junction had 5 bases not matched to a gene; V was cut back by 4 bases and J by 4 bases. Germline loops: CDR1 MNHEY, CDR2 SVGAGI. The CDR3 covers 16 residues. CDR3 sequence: CASSSGTSGDSDTQYF. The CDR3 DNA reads TGTGCCAGCAGTTCGGGGACTAGCGGGGATTCAGATACGCAGTATTTT.

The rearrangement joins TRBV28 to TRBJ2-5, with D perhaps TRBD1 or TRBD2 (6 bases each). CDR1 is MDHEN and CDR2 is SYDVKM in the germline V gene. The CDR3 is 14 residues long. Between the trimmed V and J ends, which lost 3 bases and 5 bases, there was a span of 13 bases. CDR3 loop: CASSFSGAGETQYF. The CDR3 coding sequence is TGTGCCAGCAGTTTCTCGGGGGCCGGGGAGACCCAGTACTTC.

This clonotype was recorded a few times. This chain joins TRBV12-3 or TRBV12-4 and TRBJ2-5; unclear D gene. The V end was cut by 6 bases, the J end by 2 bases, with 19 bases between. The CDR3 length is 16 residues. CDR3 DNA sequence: TGTGCCAGCAGCCAAGAATTTAGCAGAAATCAAGAGACCCAGTACTTC. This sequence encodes CASSQEFSRNQETQYF.

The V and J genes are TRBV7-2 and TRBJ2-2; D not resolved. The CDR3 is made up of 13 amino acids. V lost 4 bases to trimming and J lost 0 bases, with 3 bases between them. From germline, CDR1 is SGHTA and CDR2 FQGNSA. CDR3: CASSSPNTGELFF. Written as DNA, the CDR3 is TGTGCCAGCAGCTCGCCGAACACCGGGGAGCTGTTTTTT.